This TCR beta chain was retrieved from a study of PD-1 blockade in classical Hodgkin lymphoma. Study findings and constraints: By C4D1, CD4+ diversity increased significantly, especially in complete responders.

Relapse after autologous stem cell transplantation occurred in every patient, and brentuximab vedotin exposure varied. With respect to this clone: No antigen is known for it.

Profiled with immunoSEQ multiplex PCR; TCRdb holds only in-frame clones, not every one. The table has some 150,000 clones, about 81% seen once; the top ten hold 7.5% to 9.5%. This CDR3 is built from 14 residues. Trimming stripped 6 bases from V and 2 bases from J, with 11 bases between. Germline V gene lookup returns CDR1 LNHDA and CDR2 SQIVND (reference sequence). Material: peripheral blood mononuclear cells (PBMCs), obtained before the second cycle of nivolumab. This receptor was obtained from a human donor with classical Hodgkin lymphoma. V usage is TRBV19 and J usage is TRBJ1-5; no definite D call. In DNA form, the CDR3 reads TGTGCCAGTAGCCCGTCGTGGGGCAATCAGCCCCAGCATTTT. Translation: CASSPSWGNQPQHF.